This TCR beta chain was documented in a study of T cell responses to AZD1222 COVID-19 vaccine. Study-level findings and limits: No day 14 peak samples; only post-peak repertoires were characterized. Most donors were white British, females outnumbered males, and clonal diversity was possibly underestimated. Unmutated variant regions reportedly attract nearly half of all spike-specific TCRs.

The CDR3 covers 14 residues. Germline values: CDR1 LNHDA, CDR2 SQIVND (reference sequence). The trim removed 3 bases at V and 8 bases at J, leaving 4 bases unmatched. Sequencing was performed with immunoSEQ multiplex PCR; in TCRdb, only in-frame clones are kept and a portion is missing. In the table there are about 130,000 clones, approximately 92% of which are singletons. Remarks on this clone: Its antigen is still unknown.

This chain joins TRBV19 and TRBJ1-4; 9 bases map to TRBD1. This clonotype was obtained from an adult who received the AZD1222 COVID-19 vaccine. The sample in question was peripheral blood, obtained 28 days after the second AZD1222 dose. The CDR3 DNA reads as TGTGCCAGTAGTATGGGACAGGGTTGGGAAAAACTGTTTTTT. It specifies CASSMGQGWEKLFF.